Following are 2 T cell receptor beta chains from one sample sequenced in a study of beta chain features in type 1 diabetes. Sequencing targeted expressed TCRB transcripts, as all isolated RNA had been reverse transcribed. Sequencing used immunoSEQ multiplex PCR; TCRdb keeps in-frame clones, though not all of them. The profile shows hundreds of thousands of clones, about 32% of them singletons. Specimen: naive CD4+ T cells from blood. The source of these receptors is a man younger than 35 in good health.

The gene calls are TRBV4-3 and TRBJ2-5; unclear D gene. The CDR3 has 15 amino acids. CDR1 is LGHNA, CDR2 YSLEER, per germline. V dropped 0 bases and J dropped 5 bases, with 13 bases sitting between them. Written as DNA, the CDR3 is TGCGCCAGCAGCCAAGATCAGCGCGAGTGGGAGACCCAGTACTTC. It is translated as CASSQDQREWETQYF.

The CDR3 DNA reads as TGTGCCAGCAGCCCTCGGGAGTTCTACGAGCAGTACTTC. Encoded protein: CASSPREFYEQYF. V is TRBV7-9 and J is TRBJ2-7; possible D gene TRBD2, 6 bases. The V end was cut by 5 bases, the J end by 3 bases, with 11 bases between. The CDR3 totals 13 residues. The V gene's germline CDR1 is SEHNR and CDR2 FQNEAQ (reference sequence). Complete variable domain (other parts from reference TRBV7-9 and TRBJ2-7): DTGVSQNPRHKITKRGQNVTFRCDPISEHNRLYWYRQTLGQGPEFLTYFQNEAQLEKSRLLSDRFSAERPKGSFSTLEIQRTEQGDSAMYLCASSPREFYEQYFGPGTRLTVT.